A selection of T cell receptor beta chains follows, all from one sample in a study of cytomegalovirus exposure and HLA in healthy donors. Generated by immunoSEQ multiplex PCR, the TCRdb table keeps only in-frame clones and is missing some. This table has fewer than 150,000 clones, about four fifths appearing once. The sample consisted of PBMCs. These receptors originate from a male donor in good health and CMV-seronegative. CDR3s include the opening cysteine and the closing phenylalanine or tryptophan. A D gene is named only where the DNA matches it firmly. Only some rows state a clone size, as once, few, many or a class for expanded clones.

D: -; J: TRBJ2-7; length: 11; size: -; V: TRBV29-1; CDR3: CSGTDSYEQYF; DNA: TGCAGCGGAACGGACAGCTACGAGCAGTACTTC
D: -; J: TRBJ2-6; length: 18; size: once; V: TRBV9; CDR3: CASSLRDTRSSGANVLTF; DNA: TGTGCCAGCAGCCTTCGGGACACTCGGAGCTCTGGGGCCAACGTCCTGACTTTC
D: -; J: TRBJ2-2; length: 14; size: -; V: TRBV11-2; CDR3: CASSLDRTAGELFF; DNA: TGTGCCAGCAGCTTAGACCGGACAGCCGGGGAGCTGTTTTTT
D: -; J: TRBJ1-2; length: 13; size: -; V: TRBV6-4; CDR3: CASSETGHYGYTF; DNA: TGTGCCAGCAGTGAGACAGGCCACTATGGCTACACCTTC
D: -; J: TRBJ1-6; length: 14; size: -; V: TRBV6-5; CDR3: CASSYNRDISPLHF; DNA: TGTGCCAGCAGTTACAACAGGGACATTTCACCCCTCCACTTT
D: -; J: TRBJ2-5; length: 12; size: -; V: TRBV7-6; CDR3: CASSSGWETQYF; DNA: TGTGCCAGCAGCTCGGGATGGGAGACCCAGTACTTC
D: -; J: TRBJ1-1; length: 16; size: -; V: TRBV10-3; CDR3: CAISEPLEGLDTEAFF; DNA: TGTGCCATCAGTGAGCCGTTAGAGGGTTTGGACACTGAAGCTTTCTTT
D: -; J: TRBJ2-1; length: 12; size: -; V: TRBV5-1; CDR3: CASSLVGGEQFF; DNA: TGCGCCAGCAGCTTGGTCGGGGGAGAGCAGTTCTTC
D: -; J: TRBJ2-3; length: 14; size: -; V: TRBV9; CDR3: CASSVGQGTDTQYF; DNA: TGTGCCAGCAGCGTAGGACAGGGCACAGATACGCAGTATTTT
D: -; J: TRBJ1-6; length: 13; size: -; V: TRBV30; CDR3: CAWKEVYNSPLHF; DNA: TGTGCCTGGAAGGAGGTTTATAATTCACCCCTCCACTTT
D: TRBD2; J: TRBJ2-7; length: 16; size: -; V: TRBV6-5; CDR3: CASSYLLAGGHYEQYF; DNA: TGTGCCAGCAGTTACTTGCTAGCGGGGGGACACTACGAGCAGTACTTC
D: -; J: TRBJ2-7; length: 13; size: once; V: TRBV27; CDR3: CASSPAGIHEQYF; DNA: TGTGCCAGCAGTCCCGCGGGGATCCACGAGCAGTACTTC
D: TRBD1; J: TRBJ2-7; length: 15; size: -; V: TRBV18; CDR3: CASSPPGGQGYEQYF; DNA: TGTGCCAGCTCACCACCTGGCGGACAGGGATACGAGCAGTACTTC
D: -; J: TRBJ2-2; length: 13; size: -; V: TRBV25-1; CDR3: CASHSGLGGELFF; DNA: TGTGCCAGCCACTCGGGACTTGGCGGGGAGCTGTTTTTT
D: TRBD1; J: TRBJ2-3; length: 16; size: -; V: TRBV7-8; CDR3: CASSDRKTGGRDTQYF; DNA: TGTGCCAGCAGCGATCGGAAGACAGGGGGGAGAGATACGCAGTATTTT
D: -; J: TRBJ2-7; length: 14; size: -; V: TRBV6-1; CDR3: CASSQNNPSYEQYF; DNA: TGTGCCAGCAGTCAGAATAATCCCTCCTACGAGCAGTACTTC
D: TRBD2; J: TRBJ2-5; length: 14; size: -; V: TRBV18; CDR3: CASSSGTLQETQYF; DNA: TGTGCCAGCTCTAGCGGGACTCTCCAAGAGACCCAGTACTTC
D: -; J: TRBJ2-5; length: 12; size: -; V: TRBV6-5; CDR3: CASSPPGGTQYF; DNA: TGTGCCAGCAGTCCCCCAGGAGGGACCCAGTACTTC
D: -; J: TRBJ1-5; length: 15; size: once; V: TRBV18; CDR3: CASSPGAGLVQPQHF; DNA: TGTGCCAGCTCACCAGGCGCAGGGCTTGTTCAGCCCCAGCATTTT
D: TRBD1; J: TRBJ1-1; length: 14; size: -; V: TRBV4-1; CDR3: CASSWTGGITEAFF; DNA: TGCGCCAGCAGCTGGACAGGGGGAATAACTGAAGCTTTCTTT
D: -; J: TRBJ2-7; length: 18; size: -; V: TRBV14; CDR3: CASSRYTLGVLATYEQYF; DNA: TGTGCCAGCAGCCGATACACCCTAGGGGTACTAGCCACCTACGAGCAGTACTTC
D: TRBD1; J: TRBJ1-5; length: 14; size: few; V: TRBV27; CDR3: CASSSTGTRQPQHF; DNA: TGTGCCAGCAGTTCGACAGGGACTCGCCAGCCCCAGCATTTT
D: TRBD1; J: TRBJ2-3; length: 14; size: -; V: TRBV11-3; CDR3: CASSLGTGGDTQYF; DNA: TGTGCCAGCAGCCTAGGGACAGGTGGAGATACGCAGTATTTT
D: -; J: TRBJ2-3; length: 15; size: -; V: TRBV5-6; CDR3: CASSPIGGFTDTQYF; DNA: TGTGCCAGCAGCCCTATCGGGGGTTTCACAGATACGCAGTATTTT
D: -; J: TRBJ1-5; length: 14; size: -; V: TRBV19; CDR3: CASSIVGSNQPQHF; DNA: TGTGCCAGTAGTATAGTCGGTAGCAATCAGCCCCAGCATTTT
D: TRBD1; J: TRBJ1-4; length: 17; size: -; V: TRBV18; CDR3: CASSRIQGTTFNEKLFF; DNA: TGTGCCAGCTCACGAATACAGGGGACCACGTTTAATGAAAAACTGTTTTTT
D: -; J: TRBJ2-7; length: 15; size: -; V: TRBV7-5; CDR3: CARSLPADRFLKQYF; DNA: TGTGCCAGAAGCCTCCCGGCGGATCGGTTTCTGAAGCAGTACTTC
D: -; J: TRBJ1-2; length: 14; size: -; V: TRBV30; CDR3: CAWSQQRANYGYTF; DNA: TGTGCCTGGAGCCAACAGAGAGCTAACTATGGCTACACCTTC
D: -; J: TRBJ1-5; length: 15; size: few; V: TRBV6-6; CDR3: CASNAAVDSNQPQHF; DNA: TGTGCCAGCAACGCGGCAGTAGATAGCAATCAGCCCCAGCATTTT
D: -; J: TRBJ1-5; length: 15; size: -; V: TRBV30; CDR3: CAWSVHAGVNQPQHF; DNA: TGTGCCTGGAGTGTACACGCAGGGGTCAATCAGCCCCAGCATTTT
D: -; J: TRBJ2-2; length: 13; size: -; V: TRBV5-4; CDR3: CASSLTDTGELFF; DNA: TGTGCCAGCAGCTTGACGGACACCGGGGAGCTGTTTTTT
D: -; J: TRBJ2-1; length: 14; size: -; V: TRBV9; CDR3: CASSVTGEGNEQFF; DNA: TGTGCCAGCAGCGTGACAGGGGAGGGCAATGAGCAGTTCTTC
D: TRBD2; J: TRBJ2-2; length: 16; size: -; V: TRBV9; CDR3: CASSPRGGWNTGELFF; DNA: TGTGCCAGCAGCCCCCGGGGGGGCTGGAACACCGGGGAGCTGTTTTTT
D: -; J: TRBJ2-3; length: 16; size: -; V: TRBV5-4; CDR3: CASSLPGTLSTDTQYF; DNA: TGTGCCAGCAGCCTACCCGGGACACTGAGCACAGATACGCAGTATTTT
D: TRBD1; J: TRBJ2-5; length: 14; size: -; V: TRBV4-1; CDR3: CASSHGQGQETQYF; DNA: TGCGCCAGCAGTCATGGACAGGGACAAGAGACCCAGTACTTC
D: TRBD2; J: TRBJ2-1; length: 17; size: -; V: TRBV7-2; CDR3: CASSPRTSGGAYNEQFF; DNA: TGTGCCAGCAGCCCAAGGACTAGCGGGGGGGCCTACAATGAGCAGTTCTTC
D: TRBD1; J: TRBJ1-1; length: 12; size: -; V: TRBV6-5; CDR3: CASSRGTVEAFF; DNA: TGTGCCAGCAGCCGAGGGACAGTTGAAGCTTTCTTT
D: TRBD1; J: TRBJ2-3; length: 15; size: -; V: TRBV25-1; CDR3: CASSGMTGATDTQYF; DNA: TGTGCCAGCAGTGGAATGACAGGGGCCACAGATACGCAGTATTTT
D: -; J: TRBJ2-7; length: 16; size: -; V: TRBV9; CDR3: CASSVGGGGGNDEQYF; DNA: TGTGCCAGCAGCGTAGGGGGAGGGGGGGGCAACGACGAGCAGTACTTC